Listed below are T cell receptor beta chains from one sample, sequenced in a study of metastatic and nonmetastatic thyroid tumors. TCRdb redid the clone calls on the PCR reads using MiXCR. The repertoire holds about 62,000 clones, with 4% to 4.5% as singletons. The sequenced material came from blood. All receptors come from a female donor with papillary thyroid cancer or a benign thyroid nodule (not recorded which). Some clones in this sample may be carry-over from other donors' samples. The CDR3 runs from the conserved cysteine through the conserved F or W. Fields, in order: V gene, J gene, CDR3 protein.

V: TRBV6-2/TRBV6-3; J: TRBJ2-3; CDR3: CASSYSGGAGGGVDTQYF
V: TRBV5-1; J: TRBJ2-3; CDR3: CANSSTTIGYTDTQYF
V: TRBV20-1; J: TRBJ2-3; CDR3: CSADKAAESTVTQYF
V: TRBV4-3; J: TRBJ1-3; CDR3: CASSQDGLSAGNTIYF
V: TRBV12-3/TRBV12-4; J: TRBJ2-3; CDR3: CASSQRTGRSTDTQYF
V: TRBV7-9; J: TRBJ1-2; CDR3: CASSPGGGRTNYGYTF
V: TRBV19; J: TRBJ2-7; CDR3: CASSPGQGASEQYF
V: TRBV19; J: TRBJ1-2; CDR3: CASSNLNRHYGYTF
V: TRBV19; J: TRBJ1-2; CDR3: CATYRDRAHGYTF
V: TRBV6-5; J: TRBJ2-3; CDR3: CASSHYPGLAGGSTDTQYF
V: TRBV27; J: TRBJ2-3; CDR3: CASSSPLRDRGRDTQYF
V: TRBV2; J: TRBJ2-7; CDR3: CASSVERGSDEQYF
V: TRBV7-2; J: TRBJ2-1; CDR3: CASSLVGTSFDEQFF
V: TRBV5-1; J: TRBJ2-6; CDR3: CASSSTGIGANVLTF
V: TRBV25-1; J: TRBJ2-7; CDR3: CACSEISGNEQYF
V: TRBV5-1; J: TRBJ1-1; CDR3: CAGFGGTGVWNTEAFF
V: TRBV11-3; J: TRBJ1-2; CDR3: CASSCLPPQRGRWDYGYTF
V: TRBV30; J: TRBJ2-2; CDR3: CAWGQTFTGELFF
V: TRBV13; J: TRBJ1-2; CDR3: CASSLRSGRGGGYTF
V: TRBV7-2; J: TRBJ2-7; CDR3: CASSFRTGVPEQYF
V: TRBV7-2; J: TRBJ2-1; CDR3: CASSLTSGANWNEQFF
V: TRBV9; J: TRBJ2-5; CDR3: CASSQGAGAEETQYF
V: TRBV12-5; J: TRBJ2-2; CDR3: CASGLDSVNTGELFF
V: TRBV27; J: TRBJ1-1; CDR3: CASIYPGQTRAEAFF
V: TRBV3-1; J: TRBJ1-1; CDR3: CASSPTTNTEALF
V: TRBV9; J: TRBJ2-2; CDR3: CASSVGLAETGELFF
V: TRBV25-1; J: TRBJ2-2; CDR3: CASSELRLAGNNTGELFF
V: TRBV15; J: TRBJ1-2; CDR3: CATSFRGKGYGYTF
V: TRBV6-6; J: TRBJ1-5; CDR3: CASSYLWAAGGNQPQHF
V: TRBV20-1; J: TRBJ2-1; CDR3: CSARYSARRYDEQFF
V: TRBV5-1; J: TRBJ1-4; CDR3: CASSLTGQGNEKLFF
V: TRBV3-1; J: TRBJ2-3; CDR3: CASRSTPTDTQYF
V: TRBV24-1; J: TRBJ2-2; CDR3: CATGLAGGGGTGELFF
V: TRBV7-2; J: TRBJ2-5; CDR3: CASSPLASGQETQYF
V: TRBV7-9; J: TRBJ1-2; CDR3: CASSFWVSGYTF
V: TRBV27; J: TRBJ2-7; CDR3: CASSLRAGKSYEQYF
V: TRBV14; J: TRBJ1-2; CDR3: CASSPNNYGYTF
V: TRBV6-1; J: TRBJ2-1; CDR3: CASRELADNEQFF
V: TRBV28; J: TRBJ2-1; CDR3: CASTPGGAYSSYNEQFF
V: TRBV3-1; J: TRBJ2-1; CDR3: CASSPGTSGRSYNEQFF
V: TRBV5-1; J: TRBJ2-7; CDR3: CASSSDLAGFYEQYF
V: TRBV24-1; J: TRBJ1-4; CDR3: CATSDVTADRGEKLFF
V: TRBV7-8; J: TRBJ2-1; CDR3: CASSLARQSSYNEQFF
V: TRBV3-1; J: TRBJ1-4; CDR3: CASSPNWDAVGEKLFF
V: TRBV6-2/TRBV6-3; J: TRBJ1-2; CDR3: CASRGTASYGYTF
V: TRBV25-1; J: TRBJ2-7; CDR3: CASSSRGGALYEQYF
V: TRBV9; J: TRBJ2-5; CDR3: CASSLNPGETQYF
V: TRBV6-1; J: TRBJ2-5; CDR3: CAGGHTQETQYF
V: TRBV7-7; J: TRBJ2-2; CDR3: CASSLIAAANTGELFF
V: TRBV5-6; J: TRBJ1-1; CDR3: CASSLRQVASTEAFF
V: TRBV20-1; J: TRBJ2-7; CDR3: CSAPRGGPPEQYF